These 21 T cell receptor beta chains were sequenced from one sample in a study of chemoradiotherapy in HPV16-positive cancers. Using immunoSEQ multiplex PCR, the repertoire was profiled, and TCRdb retains in-frame clones only, with some absent. The repertoire has about 35,000 clones, about 90% of them found once; the top ten carry 3.5% to 4%. The material sequenced was blood, taken from a patient who underwent chemoradiotherapy. The source is a human donor with HPV-associated anogenital cancer.

The chain links TRBV27 to TRBJ2-7; 8 nucleotides align to TRBD2. The CDR3 totals 14 residues. Germline-derived CDR1 and CDR2 are MNHEY and SMNVEV (reference sequence). The J segment lost 3 bases and the V segment lost 6 bases, leaving 7 bases of the junction unmatched. The CDR3 loop reads CASSTGGHYYEQYF. In nucleotides, the CDR3 is TGTGCCAGCAGCACGGGGGGGCACTACTACGAGCAGTACTTC.

This clone was seen once. V is TRBV7-9 and J is TRBJ2-1; D is tentatively TRBD1 or TRBD2 (5 bases each). V was clipped by 6 bases and J by 11 bases, with 23 bases between them. CDR1 is SEHNR and CDR2 is FQNEAQ in the germline V gene (reference sequence). CDR3 length: 15 amino acids. Here the CDR3 reads CASRPRDQDRVKQFF. The CDR3 DNA follows: TGTGCCAGCAGACCTCGGGACCAAGACCGGGTTAAGCAGTTCTTC.

V usage is TRBV30 and J usage is TRBJ1-2; D is ambiguous. Germline CDR1 and CDR2: GTSNPN and SVGIG (reference sequence). V gave up 2 bases and J gave up 5 bases, with 12 bases separating them. The CDR3 runs 13 residues. In DNA, the CDR3 is TGTGCCTGGAGTTGGAGAGTTAATTATGGCTACACCTTC. This translates into CAWSWRVNYGYTF.

The chain combines TRBV25-1 with TRBJ1-6, with 10 bases fitting TRBD1. The CDR3 contains 15 residues. The J segment lost 5 bases and the V segment lost 5 bases, leaving 3 bases of the junction unmatched. From germline, CDR1 is MGHDK and CDR2 SYGVNS. The CDR3 sequence is CASSRDRGNNSPLHF. CDR3 DNA sequence: TGTGCCAGCAGTCGGGACAGGGGAAATAATTCACCCCTCCACTTT.

The V and J genes are TRBV5-4 and TRBJ2-5; 10 nucleotides line up with TRBD2. The CDR3 spans 18 residues. V shed 4 bases and J 5 bases; nucleotides not matched to a gene: 17. Germline V gives CDR1 SGHNT, CDR2 YYREEE (reference sequence). The CDR3 is CASSRSTSGYGIGETQYF. In nucleotides, the CDR3 is TGTGCCAGCAGCAGGTCGACTAGCGGGTACGGTATTGGCGAGACCCAGTACTTC.

The chain links TRBV18 to TRBJ2-2; 8 nucleotides align to TRBD1. The V gene's germline CDR1 is KGHSH and CDR2 LQKENI. The CDR3 consists of 15 residues. The V and J ends lost 6 bases and 3 bases, in that order; junction bases with no gene match: 6. The CDR3 spells CASSTGQGDTGELFF. The CDR3 DNA sequence: TGTGCCAGCTCTACCGGACAGGGCGACACCGGGGAGCTGTTTTTT.

This clone was recorded once. This chain uses TRBV18 with TRBJ1-5, with a possible D match to TRBD1 (5 bases). This CDR3 region has 17 residues. Trimming left V 2 bases short and J 0 bases short, with 14 bases between. CDR1 KGHSH and CDR2 LQKENI come from the germline V gene. The CDR3 region is CASSPTSAGFSNQPQHF. The DNA for the CDR3 is TGTGCCAGCTCACCAACATCGGCAGGGTTTAGCAATCAGCCCCAGCATTTT.

This rearrangement joins TRBV6-5 to TRBJ1-5; D is ambiguous. The CDR3 sequence is 13 residues long. Germline CDR1 and CDR2: MNHEY and SVGAGI. The ends were cut back, 2 bases at V and 5 bases at J, with 7 bases in the middle. CDR3: CASSYQADQPQHF. Here the CDR3 DNA reads TGTGCCAGCAGTTACCAGGCCGATCAGCCCCAGCATTTT.

The CDR3 loop reads CASGNGDTQYF. The CDR3 nucleotides are TGTGCCAGCGGGAACGGGGATACGCAGTATTTT. J is TRBJ2-3 and V is TRBV11-3; D is unresolved. The CDR3 is made up of 11 amino acids. V was shortened by 8 bases and J by 6 bases, with 9 bases between the two germline ends. Germline lookup yields CDR1 SGHNT and CDR2 YENEEA.

The chain recombines TRBV27 with TRBJ1-5; D remains ambiguous. The ends were cut back, 6 bases at V and 6 bases at J, with 27 bases in the middle. This CDR3 contains 18 residues. Germline lookup yields CDR1 MNHEY and CDR2 SMNVEV (reference sequence). CDR3 sequence reads: CASSSAAGIPLSGQPQHF. The CDR3 nucleotides are TGTGCCAGCAGCTCCGCGGCGGGTATACCTTTATCAGGTCAGCCCCAGCATTTT.

CDR3 protein: CASSPPGGGTDTQYF. For the CDR3, the DNA is TGTGCCAGCAGCCCCCCCGGGGGGGGCACAGATACGCAGTATTTT. J is TRBJ2-3 and V is TRBV9; 8 nucleotides match TRBD2. Germline CDR1 reads SGDLS; CDR2 reads YYNGEE. CDR3 length: 15 amino acids. The V segment lost 4 bases and the J segment 1 base; nucleotides outside the gene matches: 5.

The chain combines TRBV6-5 with TRBJ1-4; D is unresolved. V lost 2 bases and J lost 7, with 14 bases in between. In germline, CDR1 is MNHEY, CDR2 SVGAGI. The CDR3 has 15 amino acids. The CDR3, as DNA: TGTGCCAGCAGTTACCCTACCAGTACGGGTGAAAAACTGTTTTTT. It is translated as CASSYPTSTGEKLFF.

Concerning this clone: The junction and the germline gene differ at one end; a read error may be behind it. The J gene is TRBJ2-7, the V gene TRBV11-3, with a tentative D call TRBD2 (5 bases). In germline, CDR1 is SGHNT, CDR2 YENEEA. The CDR3 spans 9 residues. The CDR3 loop reads CASDCHGDF. For the CDR3, the DNA is TGTGCCTCGGACTGCCATGGGGACTTC.

The V and J genes are TRBV30 and TRBJ1-1; D ambiguous. CDR3 length: 12 amino acids. Per the germline V gene, CDR1 is GTSNPN and CDR2 is SVGIG (reference sequence). V shed 0 bases and J shed 6 bases, with 8 bases lying between them. This CDR3 is CAWSVVPSEAFF. CDR3 DNA: TGTGCCTGGAGTGTAGTACCGTCTGAAGCTTTCTTT.

J is TRBJ2-1 and V is TRBV5-1; 11 nucleotides line up with TRBD2. CDR1 and CDR2 from the germline V gene are SGHRS and YFSETQ. V shed 4 bases and J 8 bases; nucleotides not matched to a gene: 8. CDR3 length: 15 amino acids. CDR3 loop: CASSPIAGGADEQFF. CDR3 in DNA: TGCGCCAGCAGCCCGATAGCGGGGGGGGCAGATGAGCAGTTCTTC.

The genes are TRBV7-3 and TRBJ2-7; 7 positions agree with TRBD1. V gave up 1 base and J gave up 3 bases; unmatched junction bases: 6. The CDR3 loop spans 15 amino acids. The germline V gene has CDR1 SGHTA and CDR2 FQGTGA. The CDR3 sequence: CASSLNPGQNYEQYF. Written as DNA, the CDR3 is TGTGCCAGCAGCTTAAACCCGGGACAGAACTACGAGCAGTACTTC.

V and J are TRBV11-2 and TRBJ2-5; D might be TRBD1 or TRBD2, each matching 6 bases. The CDR3 length is 14 residues. V lost 6 bases and J lost 5, with 16 bases in between. Germline-derived CDR1 and CDR2 are SGHAT and FQNNGV. CDR3 loop: CASSTVGGVETQYF. DNA for the CDR3: TGTGCCAGCAGTACTGTGGGGGGCGTGGAGACCCAGTACTTC.

This clone has a single count. The V and J genes are TRBV30 and TRBJ2-1, with 8 positions matching TRBD1. Germline V gene lookup returns CDR1 GTSNPN and CDR2 SVGIG (reference sequence). V shed 1 base, J shed 8 bases, and the junction held 7 bases outside the gene matches. The CDR3 consists of 14 residues. CDR3 sequence: CAWSGTGFLDEQFF. Here the CDR3 DNA reads TGTGCCTGGAGTGGGACAGGGTTTTTGGATGAGCAGTTCTTC.

V and J are TRBV15 and TRBJ1-2, with a possible D match to TRBD1 (5 bases). V shed 1 base and J shed 4 bases, with 16 bases lying between them. Germline CDR1 is LNHNV and CDR2 is YYDKDF (reference sequence). This CDR3 region has 16 residues. CDR3 sequence: CATSRGDLAIGYGYTF. The CDR3 nucleotides read TGTGCCACCAGCAGAGGGGACCTGGCAATAGGCTATGGCTACACCTTC.

This clone has only a few counts. Here the CDR3 reads CASSFDPRGGTEAFF. CDR3 nucleotides: TGTGCCAGCAGCTTCGATCCCAGGGGGGGCACTGAAGCTTTCTTT. The rearrangement uses TRBV7-2 and TRBJ1-1; 7 bases are shared with TRBD1. The germline gives CDR1 SGHTA, CDR2 FQGNSA. V was pared by 3 bases and J by 4 bases, with 8 bases of the junction left unmatched. The CDR3 covers 15 residues.

This chain connects TRBV9 to TRBJ1-1; unclear D gene. CDR1 and CDR2 (germline): SGDLS, YYNGEE. Trimming took 4 bases from V and 0 from J, leaving 13 bases between them. The CDR3 totals 15 residues. CDR3 loop: CASSPSSVVNTEAFF. CDR3 in DNA: TGTGCCAGCAGCCCCTCTAGCGTGGTGAACACTGAAGCTTTCTTT.